This is a list of T cell receptor beta chains from one sample in a study of blood T cell repertoires in COVID-19. Assay used: immunoSEQ multiplex PCR; TCRdb lists only in-frame clones, some missing. This sample carries 200,000 to 250,000 clones, about 85% of them seen once, and the ten largest clones take approximately 2.7%. The source material was PBMCs or T cells enriched from blood (not recorded which). These receptor sequences come from a woman aged 30 to 39 who had recovered from COVID-19. The CDR3 runs from the conserved cysteine through the conserved F or W. Each record gives: D gene, V gene, J gene, clone size, CDR3 length, CDR3 DNA, CDR3 protein. A D gene is named only where the DNA matches it firmly. The listing skips clone size in some rows; elsewhere it reads once, few, many or a size class.

>-|TRBV7-2|TRBJ2-1|-|13
TGTGCCAGCAGCTTAAATCGGGGCAATGAGCAGTTCTTC
CASSLNRGNEQFF
>TRBD1|TRBV12-3/TRBV12-4|TRBJ1-1|-|13
TGTGCCAGCAGTTTAGCACAGGGGGCTGAAGCTTTCTTT
CASSLAQGAEAFF
>-|TRBV19|TRBJ1-1|-|13
TGTGCCAGTAGTATAGATCGGGGCACTGAAGCTTTCTTT
CASSIDRGTEAFF
>-|TRBV6-5|TRBJ1-5|-|15
TGTGCCAGCAGAACAGGGTCATCCAGCAATCAGCCCCAGCATTTT
CASRTGSSSNQPQHF
>-|TRBV14|TRBJ1-6|-|15
TGTGCCAGCAGCCAAGTTCAGGGTCCCCATTCACCCCTCCACTTT
CASSQVQGPHSPLHF
>-|TRBV2|TRBJ2-7|-|15
TGTGCCAGCAGTGAAAGCAGGGCAGGGGCCTACGAGCAGTACTTC
CASSESRAGAYEQYF
>-|TRBV7-8|TRBJ1-6|few|17
TGTGCCAGCAGATATCTGACGGGTATGGAAACGTACTCACCCCTCCACTTT
CASRYLTGMETYSPLHF
>TRBD1|TRBV6-5|TRBJ1-2|-|12
TGTGCCATCCTCGACAGGGCGAATGGCTACACCTTC
CAILDRANGYTF
>-|TRBV9|TRBJ2-3|-|16
TGTGCCAGCAGCGTAGGAGTGGGAGTGGTAACAGATACGCAGTATTTT
CASSVGVGVVTDTQYF
>TRBD2|TRBV7-3|TRBJ2-3|-|16
TGTGCCAGCAGCTTACATAGTGGGGGGGGCACAGATACGCAGTATTTT
CASSLHSGGGTDTQYF
>TRBD1|TRBV4-1|TRBJ1-6|-|17
TGCGCCAGCAGCGGCCGACAGGGGGCCTTCTATAATTCACCCCTCCACTTT
CASSGRQGAFYNSPLHF
>-|TRBV7-6|TRBJ2-3|-|16
TGTGCCAGCAGCCTACCCCCGGCAGCAGGAACAGATACGCAGTATTTT
CASSLPPAAGTDTQYF
>-|TRBV28|TRBJ1-5|-|14
TGTGCCAGCAGTTTGAGAGGGGAGGTCCAGCCCCAGCATTTT
CASSLRGEVQPQHF
>-|TRBV11-2|TRBJ1-2|-|16
TGTGCCAGCAGCTTAGTCTCTGACAGGTCTACCTATGGCTACACCTTC
CASSLVSDRSTYGYTF
>TRBD1|TRBV9|TRBJ1-4|-|14
TGTGCCAGCAGCGCGGGACAGATTAATGAAAAACTGTTTTTT
CASSAGQINEKLFF
>TRBD1|TRBV5-6|TRBJ1-1|-|14
TGTGCCAGCAGCTTGGGGCCAGGGGGCGCGGAAGCTTTCTTT
CASSLGPGGAEAFF
>-|TRBV9|TRBJ2-3|once|15
TGTGCCAGCAGCGTTGGGGGACTTCGTTTCGATACGCAGTATTTT
CASSVGGLRFDTQYF
>TRBD1|TRBV23-1|TRBJ1-1|once|16
TGCGCCAGCAGCGAACCGGGACAGTCCATGAACACTGAAGCTTTCTTT
CASSEPGQSMNTEAFF
>-|TRBV21-1|TRBJ2-1|-|18
TGTGCCAGCAGCAAAGAGGGGGAAGGGACCCCCTCCTACAATGAGCAGTTCTTC
CASSKEGEGTPSYNEQFF
>TRBD2|TRBV4-1|TRBJ2-4|-|16
TGCGCCAGCAGCCGCCCGACTAGCGGGTCCAAAAACATTCAGTACTTC
CASSRPTSGSKNIQYF
>-|TRBV12-3/TRBV12-4|TRBJ1-2|-|13
TGTGCCAGCTCTTCCCCACTCTCCATCGGCTACACCTTC
CASSSPLSIGYTF
>TRBD1|TRBV5-1|TRBJ2-1|-|15
TGCGCCAGCACCGGATCGGACAGGCCATACAATGAGCAGTTCTTC
CASTGSDRPYNEQFF
>-|TRBV18|TRBJ2-3|-|14
TGTGCCAGCTCACCATCGGGAGCCGGAGATACGCAGTATTTT
CASSPSGAGDTQYF
>-|TRBV10-1|TRBJ1-2|few|16
TGCGCCAGCAGTGTGCTAAACCCGTCCGGTGACTATGGCTACACCTTC
CASSVLNPSGDYGYTF
>-|TRBV28|TRBJ1-6|-|12
TGTGCCAGCAGACAATCCAATTCACCCCTCCACTTT
CASRQSNSPLHF
>TRBD1|TRBV19|TRBJ2-3|-|16
TGTGCCAGTTCCATCCAGGGGGCATGGAGCACAGATACGCAGTATTTT
CASSIQGAWSTDTQYF
>-|TRBV6-4|TRBJ2-3|-|15
TGTGCCAGCAGCGAAGGATCAGGGGTTTCAGATACGCAGTATTTT
CASSEGSGVSDTQYF
>TRBD2|TRBV2|TRBJ2-7|-|14
TGTGCCAGCAGTGAATTACGGGGGGGCGACGAGCAGTACTTC
CASSELRGGDEQYF
>-|TRBV7-6|TRBJ2-3|once|16
TGTGCCAGCAGCTTATTGGGGGGGGGCCGCACAGATACGCAGTATTTT
CASSLLGGGRTDTQYF
>TRBD1|TRBV9|TRBJ1-6|-|16
TGTGCCAGCAGCGCTCCCCAGGGGGCCTATAATTCACCCCTCCACTTT
CASSAPQGAYNSPLHF
>TRBD1|TRBV6-6|TRBJ1-1|once|13
TGTGCCAGCAGATCCGGACAGGGAGGTGAAGCTTTCTTT
CASRSGQGGEAFF
>-|TRBV7-9|TRBJ2-7|-|11
TGTGCCAGCAGCCGAGCCTACGAGCAGTACTTC
CASSRAYEQYF
>-|TRBV7-6|TRBJ2-1|-|14
TGTGCCAGCAGCTTAGGAAACTTATACAATGAGCAGTTCTTC
CASSLGNLYNEQFF
>TRBD2|TRBV2|TRBJ2-1|-|18
TGTGCCAGCACCCCGGGACTAGCGGGGGGAAGGTCCTACAATGAGCAGTTCTTC
CASTPGLAGGRSYNEQFF
>TRBD1|TRBV4-3|TRBJ2-2|-|16
TGCGCCAGCAGCCAAGACAGGGGGACGAACACCGGGGAGCTGTTTTTT
CASSQDRGTNTGELFF
>TRBD1|TRBV3-1/TRBV3-2|TRBJ1-5|-|15
TGTGCCAGCAGCCACCGGGACAGGCCTAATCAGCCCCAGCATTTT
CASSHRDRPNQPQHF
>TRBD1|TRBV4-3|TRBJ2-2|-|14
TGCGCCAGCAGCCAAGGGACAGGGATCGGGGAGCTGTTTTTT
CASSQGTGIGELFF
>TRBD2|TRBV14|TRBJ2-7|once|18
TGTGCCAGCAGCCGTGGACTAGCGGGGGGGCTTCGAAACTACGAGCAGTACTTC
CASSRGLAGGLRNYEQYF
>-|TRBV12-5|TRBJ2-2|-|15
TGTGCTAGTGGTTTTAACTTCCCGAACACCGGGGAGCTGTTTTTT
CASGFNFPNTGELFF
>-|TRBV5-1|TRBJ2-7|once|13
TGCGCCAGCAGCTTATCCCAGAACTACGAGCAGTACTTC
CASSLSQNYEQYF
>-|TRBV4-1|TRBJ1-1|-|14
TGCGCCAGCAGGGGACGGACAGTGAACACTGAAGCTTTCTTT
CASRGRTVNTEAFF
>TRBD1|TRBV19|TRBJ1-5|once|17
TGTGCCAGTAGGGCAAACCGGACAGGGGCTGACAATCAGCCCCAGCATTTT
CASRANRTGADNQPQHF
>-|TRBV15|TRBJ2-7|once|17
TGTGCCACCAGCAGAGACCGGGGCAGGGGGGTTACCTACGAGCAGTACTTC
CATSRDRGRGVTYEQYF
>TRBD1|TRBV7-8|TRBJ1-2|-|15
TGTGCCAGCAGCTCTGTACTCACAGGGGCAGGCAACTACACCTTC
CASSSVLTGAGNYTF